The T cell receptor beta chain under discussion was sequenced for a study of response to subunit inactivated influenza vaccine. Via MiXCR, TCRdb re-called the RT-PCR reads, giving one row per CDR3 protein. The data contain hundreds of thousands of distinct CDR3 sequences, approximately 17% of them singletons. Trimming cost V 4 bases and J 5 bases; bases outside gene matches: 6. Germline loops: CDR1 SGHAT, CDR2 FQNNGV. This CDR3 has 15 amino acids. This clonotype was seen only a few times. This sample comprised PBMCs from blood, obtained more than 4 days after vaccination. This sequence originates from a middle-aged man who received an inactivated influenza vaccine. The V and J genes are TRBV11-2 and TRBJ2-3; TRBD1 agrees at 10 bases. The chain's CDR3 is CASSSRGQGIDTQYF. DNA of the CDR3: TGTGCCAGCAGCTCCCGGGGACAGGGGATAGATACGCAGTATTTT.